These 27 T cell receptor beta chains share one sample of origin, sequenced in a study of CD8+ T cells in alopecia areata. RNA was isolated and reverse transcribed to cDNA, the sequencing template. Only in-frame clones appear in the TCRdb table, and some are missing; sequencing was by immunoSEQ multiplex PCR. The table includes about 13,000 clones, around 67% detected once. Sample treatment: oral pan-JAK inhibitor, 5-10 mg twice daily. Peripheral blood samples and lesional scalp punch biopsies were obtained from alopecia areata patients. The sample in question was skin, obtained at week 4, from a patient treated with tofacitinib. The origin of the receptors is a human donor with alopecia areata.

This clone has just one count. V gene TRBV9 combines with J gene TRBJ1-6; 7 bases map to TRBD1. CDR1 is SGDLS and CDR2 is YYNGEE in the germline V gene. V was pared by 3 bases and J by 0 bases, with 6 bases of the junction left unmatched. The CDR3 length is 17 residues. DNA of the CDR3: TGTGCCAGCAGCGCGCCAGGGGGGAGCTCCTATAATTCACCCCTCCACTTT. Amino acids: CASSAPGGSSYNSPLHF. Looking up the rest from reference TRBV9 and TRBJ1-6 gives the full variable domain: DSGVTQTPKHLITATGQRVTLRCSPRSGDLSVYWYQQSLDQGLQFLIQYYNGEERAKGNILERFSAQQFPDLHSELNLSSLELGDSALYFCASSAPGGSSYNSPLHFGNGTRLTVT.

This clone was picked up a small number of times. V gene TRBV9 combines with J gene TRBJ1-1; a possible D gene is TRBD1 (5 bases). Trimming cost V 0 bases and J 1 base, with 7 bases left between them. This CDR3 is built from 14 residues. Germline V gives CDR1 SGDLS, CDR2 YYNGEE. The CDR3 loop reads CASSVVGGNTEAFF. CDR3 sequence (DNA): TGTGCCAGCAGCGTAGTTGGGGGGAACACTGAAGCTTTCTTT.

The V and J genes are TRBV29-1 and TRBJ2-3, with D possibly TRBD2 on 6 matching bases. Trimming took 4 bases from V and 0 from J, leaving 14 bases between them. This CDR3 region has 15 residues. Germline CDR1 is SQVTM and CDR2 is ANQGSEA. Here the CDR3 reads CSVGGTGSSTDTQYF. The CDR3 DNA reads TGCAGCGTTGGGGGGACTGGATCTAGCACAGATACGCAGTATTTT.

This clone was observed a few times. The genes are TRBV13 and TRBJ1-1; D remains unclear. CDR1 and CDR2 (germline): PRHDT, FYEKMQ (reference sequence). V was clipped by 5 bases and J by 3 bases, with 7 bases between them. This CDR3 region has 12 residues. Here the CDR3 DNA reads TGTGCCAGCAGCCACGGGTACACTGAAGCTTTCTTT. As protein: CASSHGYTEAFF. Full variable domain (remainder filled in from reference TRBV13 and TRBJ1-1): AAGVIQSPRHLIKEKRETATLKCYPIPRHDTVYWYQQGPGQDPQFLISFYEKMQSDKGSIPDRFSAQQFSDYHSELNMSSLELGDSALYFCASSHGYTEAFFGQGTRLTVV.

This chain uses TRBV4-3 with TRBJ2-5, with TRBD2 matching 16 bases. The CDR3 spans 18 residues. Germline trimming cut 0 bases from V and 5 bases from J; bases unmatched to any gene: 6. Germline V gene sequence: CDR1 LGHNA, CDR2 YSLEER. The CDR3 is CASSQEGLAGGVGETQYF. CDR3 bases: TGCGCCAGCAGCCAAGAGGGACTAGCGGGGGGGGTAGGTGAGACCCAGTACTTC.

In DNA, the CDR3 is TGTGCCAGTAGTATGGACAGCCTCTTAAACTACGAGCAGTACTTC. Translated: CASSMDSLLNYEQYF. The J gene is TRBJ2-5, the V gene TRBV19; a weak D match, TRBD1 (6 bases). The J call may be in error: the DNA end matches TRBJ2-7 better. Germline V gives CDR1 LNHDA, CDR2 SQIVND (reference sequence). The CDR3 contains 15 residues.

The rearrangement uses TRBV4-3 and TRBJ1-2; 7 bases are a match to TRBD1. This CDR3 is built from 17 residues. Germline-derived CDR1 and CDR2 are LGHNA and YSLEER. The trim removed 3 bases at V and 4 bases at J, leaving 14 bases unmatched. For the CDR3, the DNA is TGCGCCAGCAGCCATATGGGGACAGAACATCCAAGCTATGGCTACACCTTC. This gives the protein CASSHMGTEHPSYGYTF.

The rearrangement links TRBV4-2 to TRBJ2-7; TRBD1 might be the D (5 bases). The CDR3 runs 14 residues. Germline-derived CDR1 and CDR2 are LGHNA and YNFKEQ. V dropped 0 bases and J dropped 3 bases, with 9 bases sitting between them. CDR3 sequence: CASSQEGVYYEQYF. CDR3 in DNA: TGTGCCAGCAGCCAAGAAGGGGTTTACTACGAGCAGTACTTC.

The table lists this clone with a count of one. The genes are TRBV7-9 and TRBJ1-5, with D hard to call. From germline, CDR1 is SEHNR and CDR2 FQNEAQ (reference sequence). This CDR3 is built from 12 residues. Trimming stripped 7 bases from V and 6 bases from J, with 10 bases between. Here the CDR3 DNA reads TGTGCCAGCACCATTCGGGGTCAGCCCCAGCATTTT. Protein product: CASTIRGQPQHF. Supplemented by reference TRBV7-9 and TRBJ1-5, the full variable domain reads DTGVSQNPRHKITKRGQNVTFRCDPISEHNRLYWYRQTLGQGPEFLTYFQNEAQLEKSRLLSDRFSAERPKGSFSTLEIQRTEQGDSAMYLCASTIRGQPQHFGDGTRLSIL.

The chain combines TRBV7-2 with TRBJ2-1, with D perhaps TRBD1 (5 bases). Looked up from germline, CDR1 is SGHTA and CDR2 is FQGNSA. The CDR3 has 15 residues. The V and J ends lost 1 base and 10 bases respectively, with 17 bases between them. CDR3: CASSLVGPPLHEQFF. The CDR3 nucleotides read TGTGCCAGCAGCTTAGTGGGGCCCCCCCTCCACGAGCAGTTCTTC.

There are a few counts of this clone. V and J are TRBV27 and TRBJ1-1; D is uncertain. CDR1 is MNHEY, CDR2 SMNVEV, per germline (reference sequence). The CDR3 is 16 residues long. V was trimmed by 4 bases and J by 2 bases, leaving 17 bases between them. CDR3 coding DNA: TGTGCCAGCAGTTCCCATTCGGGAGTTTTAAACACTGAAGCTTTCTTT. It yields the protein CASSSHSGVLNTEAFF.

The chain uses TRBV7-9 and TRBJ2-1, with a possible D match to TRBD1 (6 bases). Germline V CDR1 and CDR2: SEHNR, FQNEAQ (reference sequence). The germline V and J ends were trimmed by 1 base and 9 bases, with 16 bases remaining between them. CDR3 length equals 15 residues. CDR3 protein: CASSLVSQGELEQFF. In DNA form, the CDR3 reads TGTGCCAGCAGCTTAGTGTCACAGGGCGAGCTTGAGCAGTTCTTC.

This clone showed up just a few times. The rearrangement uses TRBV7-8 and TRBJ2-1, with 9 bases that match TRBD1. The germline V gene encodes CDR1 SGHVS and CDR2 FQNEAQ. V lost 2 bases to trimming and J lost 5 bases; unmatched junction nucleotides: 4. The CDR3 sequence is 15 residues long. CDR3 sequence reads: CASSLRWDRDNEQFF. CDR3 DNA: TGTGCCAGCAGCTTACGGTGGGACAGGGACAATGAGCAGTTCTTC.

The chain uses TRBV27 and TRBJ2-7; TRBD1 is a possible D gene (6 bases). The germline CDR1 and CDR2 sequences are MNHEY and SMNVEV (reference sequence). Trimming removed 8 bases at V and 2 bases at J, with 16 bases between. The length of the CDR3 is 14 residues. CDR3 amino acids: CASAPTPGAYEQYF. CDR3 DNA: TGTGCCAGCGCCCCGACGCCAGGGGCCTACGAGCAGTACTTC.

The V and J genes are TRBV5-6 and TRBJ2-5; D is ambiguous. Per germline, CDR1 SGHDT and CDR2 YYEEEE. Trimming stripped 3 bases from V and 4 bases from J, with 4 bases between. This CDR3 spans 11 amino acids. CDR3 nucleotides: TGTGCCAGCAGCTATCGAGAGACCCAGTACTTC. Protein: CASSYRETQYF.

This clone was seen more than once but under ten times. The DNA of the CDR3 is TGTGCCATCAGTGAGAGGGCAGGGGGCACTGAAGCTTTCTTT. Residues: CAISERAGGTEAFF. The genes are TRBV10-3 and TRBJ1-1, with 7 bases aligning to TRBD1. The length of the CDR3 is 14 residues. Unmatched junction bases numbered 4, after V lost 2 bases and J lost 4 bases. Germline V lookup: CDR1 ENHRY, CDR2 SYGVKD.

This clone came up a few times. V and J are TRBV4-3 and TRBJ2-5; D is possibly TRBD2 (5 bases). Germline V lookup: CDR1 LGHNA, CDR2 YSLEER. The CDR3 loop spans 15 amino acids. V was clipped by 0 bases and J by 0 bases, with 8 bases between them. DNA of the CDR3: TGCGCCAGCAGCCAAGAGAGGACTTACCAAGAGACCCAGTACTTC. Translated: CASSQERTYQETQYF.

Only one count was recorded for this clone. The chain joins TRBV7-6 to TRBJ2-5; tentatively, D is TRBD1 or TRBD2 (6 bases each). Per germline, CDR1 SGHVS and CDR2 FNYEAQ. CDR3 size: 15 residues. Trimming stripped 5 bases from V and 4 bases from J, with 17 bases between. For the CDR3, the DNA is TGTGCCAGCAGCCTCTCTGGGGGGCCGGGAGAGACCCAGTACTTC. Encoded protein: CASSLSGGPGETQYF.

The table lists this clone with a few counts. This CDR3 is CASSSSDSPNSPLHF. DNA for the CDR3: TGTGCCAGCAGCTCGTCGGACAGCCCTAATTCACCCCTCCACTTT. V usage is TRBV11-1 and J usage is TRBJ1-6; perhaps TRBD1 as D (6 bases). V lost 4 bases and J 6 bases, leaving 13 bases between the germline ends. The CDR3 covers 15 residues. CDR1 and CDR2 (germline): SGHAT, FQDESV (reference sequence).

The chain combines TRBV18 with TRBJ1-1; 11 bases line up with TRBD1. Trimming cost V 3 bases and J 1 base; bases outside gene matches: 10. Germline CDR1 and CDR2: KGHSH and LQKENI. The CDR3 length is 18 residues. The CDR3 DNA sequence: TGTGCCAGCTCACCGATCCTAGGACAGGGGGCGACGAACACTGAAGCTTTCTTT. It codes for CASSPILGQGATNTEAFF.

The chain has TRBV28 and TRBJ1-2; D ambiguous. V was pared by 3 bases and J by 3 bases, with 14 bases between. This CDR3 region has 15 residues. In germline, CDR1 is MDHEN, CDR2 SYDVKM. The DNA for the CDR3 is TGTGCCAGCAGTTTGTATCGTAGAGGCTACTATGGCTACACCTTC. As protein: CASSLYRRGYYGYTF.

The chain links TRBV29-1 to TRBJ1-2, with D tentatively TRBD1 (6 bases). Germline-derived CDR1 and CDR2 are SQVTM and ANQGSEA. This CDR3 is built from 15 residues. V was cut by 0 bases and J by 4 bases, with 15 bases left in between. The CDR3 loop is CSVEEMDRLGYGYTF. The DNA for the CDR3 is TGCAGCGTTGAAGAGATGGACAGACTCGGCTATGGCTACACCTTC.

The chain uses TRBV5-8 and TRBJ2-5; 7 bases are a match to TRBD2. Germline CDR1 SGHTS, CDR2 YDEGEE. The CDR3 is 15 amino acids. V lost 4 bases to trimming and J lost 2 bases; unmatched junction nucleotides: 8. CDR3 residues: CASSPWRTRQETQYF. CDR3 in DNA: TGTGCCAGCAGCCCCTGGAGGACTAGGCAAGAGACCCAGTACTTC.

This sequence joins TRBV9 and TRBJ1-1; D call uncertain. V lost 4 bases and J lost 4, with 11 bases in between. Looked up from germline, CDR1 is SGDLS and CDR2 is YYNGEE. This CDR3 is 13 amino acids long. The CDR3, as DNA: TGTGCCAGCAGCAGCCAGGTGGGCACTGAAGCTTTCTTT. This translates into CASSSQVGTEAFF.

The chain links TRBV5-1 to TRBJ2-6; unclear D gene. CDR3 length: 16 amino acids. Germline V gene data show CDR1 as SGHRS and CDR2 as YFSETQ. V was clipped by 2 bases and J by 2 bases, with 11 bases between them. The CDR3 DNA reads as TGCGCCAGCAGCTTTAACCCCCTCCCTGGGGCCAACGTCCTGACTTTC. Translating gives CASSFNPLPGANVLTF.

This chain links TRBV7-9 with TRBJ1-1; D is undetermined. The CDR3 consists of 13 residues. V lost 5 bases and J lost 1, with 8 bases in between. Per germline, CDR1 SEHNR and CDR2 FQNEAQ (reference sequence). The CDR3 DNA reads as TGTGCCAGCAGCGATTACGAGAACACTGAAGCTTTCTTT. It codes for CASSDYENTEAFF.

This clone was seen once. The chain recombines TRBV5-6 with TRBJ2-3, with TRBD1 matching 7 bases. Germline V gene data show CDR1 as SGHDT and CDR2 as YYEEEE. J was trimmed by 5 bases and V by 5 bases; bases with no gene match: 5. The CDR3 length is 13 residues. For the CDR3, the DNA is TGTGCCAGCAGTTTTACAGGGGTAGATACGCAGTATTTT. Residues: CASSFTGVDTQYF. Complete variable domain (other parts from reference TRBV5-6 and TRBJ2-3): DAGVTQSPTHLIKTRGQQVTLRCSPKSGHDTVSWYQQALGQGPQFIFQYYEEEERQRGNFPDRFSGHQFPNYSSELNVNALLLGDSALYLCASSFTGVDTQYFGPGTRLTVL.